These 20 T cell receptor beta chains came from one sample sequenced in a study of blood T cell repertoires in COVID-19. Assay used: immunoSEQ multiplex PCR; TCRdb lists only in-frame clones, some missing. Among fewer than 250,000 clones listed, 70% to 90% were seen once. The sequencing sample was made of PBMCs or T cells enriched from blood (not recorded which). Source of these receptors: a woman between 35 and 50 years old with acute COVID-19.

The V and J genes are TRBV9 and TRBJ1-6; 9 nucleotides line up with TRBD1. Germline V lookup: CDR1 SGDLS, CDR2 YYNGEE. There are 15 residues in the CDR3. Trimming took 3 bases from V and 10 from J; bases not matched to a gene: 8. The chain's CDR3 is CASSAQDRGNSPLHF. CDR3 in DNA: TGTGCCAGCAGCGCCCAGGACAGGGGAAACTCACCCCTCCACTTT.

The chain employs TRBV9 and TRBJ1-6; D gene uncertain. The V end was cut by 3 bases, the J end by 3 bases, with 7 bases between. The CDR3 runs 14 residues. CDR1 SGDLS and CDR2 YYNGEE come from the germline V gene. CDR3 region: CASSAGFYNSPLHF. The CDR3 DNA follows: TGTGCCAGCAGCGCAGGCTTCTATAATTCACCCCTCCACTTT.

The J gene is TRBJ1-5, the V gene TRBV6-6; the D is unclear. Trimming removed 5 bases at V and 4 bases at J, with 12 bases between. The CDR3 length is 14 residues. Germline-derived CDR1 and CDR2 are MNHNY and SVGAGI (reference sequence). The CDR3 DNA follows: TGTGCCAGCAGTCTCACAGTTGGAAATCAGCCCCAGCATTTT. Its protein product is CASSLTVGNQPQHF.

The chain has TRBV24-1 and TRBJ2-1; 8 bases align to TRBD1. This CDR3 is built from 14 residues. Germline V lookup: CDR1 KGHDR, CDR2 SFDVKD. The ends lost 3 bases at V and 8 bases at J; junction bases unmatched: 5. In DNA, the CDR3 is TGTGCCACCAGTGATCGACAGGGGCGGCATGAGCAGTTCTTC. This sequence encodes CATSDRQGRHEQFF.

The CDR3 loop is CASSFRGGPYNEQFF. The CDR3 DNA sequence: TGTGCCAGCAGTTTCCGGGGGGGCCCCTACAATGAGCAGTTCTTC. V usage is TRBV28 and J usage is TRBJ2-1, with 8 bases lining up with TRBD2. The CDR3 length is 15 residues. CDR1 and CDR2 from the germline V gene are MDHEN and SYDVKM. V shed 3 bases, J shed 2 bases, and the junction held 3 bases outside the gene matches. The variable domain in full, completed from reference TRBV28 and TRBJ2-1, reads DVKVTQSSRYLVKRTGEKVFLECVQDMDHENMFWYRQDPGLGLRLIYFSYDVKMKEKGDIPEGYSVSREKKERFSLILESASTNQTSMYLCASSFRGGPYNEQFFGPGTRLTVL.

V is TRBV25-1 and J is TRBJ2-5; possibly TRBD2 for D (5 bases). CDR1 and CDR2 (germline): MGHDK, SYGVNS. With 2 bases removed from V and 5 bases from J, the gap between germline ends came to 12 bases. The length of the CDR3 is 14 residues. The CDR3 loop is CASSETRALETQYF. CDR3 DNA sequence: TGTGCCAGCAGTGAAACGAGGGCGCTGGAGACCCAGTACTTC.

A single count supports this clone. J is TRBJ1-6 and V is TRBV27, with no clear D. V shed 8 bases and J shed 8 bases, with 13 bases lying between them. This CDR3 contains 13 residues. The germline V gene encodes CDR1 MNHEY and CDR2 SMNVEV (reference sequence). In DNA form, the CDR3 reads TGTGCCAGCGGGAGGGTACGGGATTCACCCCTCCACTTT. Translation: CASGRVRDSPLHF.

The rearrangement links TRBV7-2 to TRBJ1-3; D possibly corresponds to TRBD1 (6 bases). The CDR3 spans 16 residues. The V gene's germline CDR1 is SGHTA and CDR2 FQGNSA. The V end was cut by 1 base, the J end by 3 bases, with 13 bases between. CDR3 bases: TGTGCCAGCAGCTTAGAGGTGGGGGCATATGGAAACACCATATATTTT. Its protein product is CASSLEVGAYGNTIYF.

The chain carries TRBV18 and TRBJ2-2; TRBD1 matches at 9 bases. With V trimmed by 3 bases and J by 0 bases, 2 bases remained unmatched. Germline assignment: CDR1 KGHSH and CDR2 LQKENI. The CDR3 length is 16 residues. The CDR3 nucleotides read TGTGCCAGCTCACCGAGGGACAGGGCGAACACCGGGGAGCTGTTTTTT. Protein sequence: CASSPRDRANTGELFF.

This clone turned up a few times. The chain uses TRBV4-2 and TRBJ2-7; 7 bases map to TRBD2. The CDR3 loop spans 17 amino acids. Per the germline V gene, CDR1 is LGHNA and CDR2 is YNFKEQ. V gave up 6 bases and J gave up 1 base; unmatched junction bases: 15. The chain's CDR3 is CASSRRRAGERSYEQYF. CDR3 bases: TGTGCCAGCAGTCGAAGGAGGGCGGGAGAAAGGTCCTACGAGCAGTACTTC.

The chain couples TRBV11-2 to TRBJ2-7, with D perhaps matching TRBD1 (6 bases). Germline values: CDR1 SGHAT, CDR2 FQNNGV. CDR3 size: 16 residues. V was shortened by 1 base and J by 1 base, with 14 bases between the two germline ends. CDR3 nucleotide sequence: TGTGCCAGCAGCTTAGTTCAGGGGAAGGGGTCCTACGAGCAGTACTTC. It specifies CASSLVQGKGSYEQYF.

The chain uses TRBV7-8 and TRBJ1-3, with D unclear. Trimming pared 5 bases from V and 4 bases from J, leaving 9 bases between. The CDR3 runs 13 residues. Germline assignment: CDR1 SGHVS and CDR2 FQNEAQ. CDR3 amino acids: CASSPLTGNTIYF. The CDR3 DNA sequence: TGTGCCAGCAGCCCCCTGACAGGAAACACCATATATTTT.

The rearrangement joins TRBV2 to TRBJ1-5; D is uncertain. The V end lost 6 bases, the J end lost 6 bases, and 15 bases lay between the germline ends. Per the germline V gene, CDR1 is SNHLY and CDR2 is FYNNEI. This CDR3 contains 14 residues. The DNA for the CDR3 is TGTGCCAGCAGCGGAAACTACGGCAGTCAGCCCCAGCATTTT. It is translated as CASSGNYGSQPQHF.

In nucleotides, the CDR3 is TGTGCCAGCAGCGACAAGTGGGAGACCCAGTACTTC. Protein sequence: CASSDKWETQYF. The V gene is TRBV13, the J gene TRBJ2-5; no clear D gene. V gave up 5 bases and J gave up 5 bases, with 9 bases separating them. CDR1 and CDR2 from the germline V gene are PRHDT and FYEKMQ (reference sequence). The length of the CDR3 is 12 residues. Using reference TRBV13 and TRBJ2-5 for the parts outside the CDR3, the full variable domain is AAGVIQSPRHLIKEKRETATLKCYPIPRHDTVYWYQQGPGQDPQFLISFYEKMQSDKGSIPDRFSAQQFSDYHSELNMSSLELGDSALYFCASSDKWETQYFGPGTRLLVL.

V is TRBV11-3 and J is TRBJ2-5; D is perhaps TRBD2 (6 bases). Trimming shortened V by 5 bases and J by 2 bases, and 12 bases separated the two germline ends. Germline V gene sequence: CDR1 SGHNT, CDR2 YENEEA. The CDR3 runs 14 residues. The CDR3 protein is CASSLTSFQETQYF. The CDR3 region has the DNA TGTGCCAGCAGCCTCACTAGCTTTCAAGAGACCCAGTACTTC.

The chain recombines TRBV28 with TRBJ1-5; possible D gene TRBD1, 6 bases. The germline CDR1 and CDR2 sequences are MDHEN and SYDVKM. The CDR3 totals 17 residues. V gave up 6 bases and J gave up 3 bases, with 21 bases separating them. The CDR3 protein is CASRPDPYRAANQPQHF. The CDR3 DNA follows: TGTGCCAGCAGACCCGATCCCTACAGGGCTGCCAATCAGCCCCAGCATTTT.

V and J are TRBV11-2 and TRBJ1-1, with D unclear. V was cut by 6 bases and J by 3 bases, with 14 bases left in between. CDR3 length: 14 amino acids. Per germline, CDR1 SGHAT and CDR2 FQNNGV. The DNA of the CDR3 is TGTGCCAGCAGTTTCCTTGTGTTAGACACTGAAGCTTTCTTT. This sequence encodes CASSFLVLDTEAFF.

The chain uses TRBV10-2 and TRBJ2-3, with 9 positions matching TRBD2. V dropped 6 bases and J dropped 4; count of bases not matched to a gene: 11. Germline-derived CDR1 and CDR2 are WSHSY and SAAADI. The CDR3 length is 16 residues. The CDR3 is CASRPLAGMAPDTQYF. CDR3 nucleotides: TGCGCCAGCAGGCCCCTAGCGGGAATGGCTCCAGATACGCAGTATTTT.

V usage is TRBV12-3 or TRBV12-4 and J usage is TRBJ1-3; unclear D gene. The germline V and J ends were trimmed by 3 bases and 5 bases, with 8 bases remaining between them. CDR3 length: 13 amino acids. The CDR3 nucleotides are TGTGCCAGCAGTTTGGCGGTCCGAAACACCATATATTTT. Translating gives CASSLAVRNTIYF.

The rearrangement uses TRBV4-3 and TRBJ2-7; TRBD2 is a possible D gene (5 bases). V gave up 0 bases and J gave up 4 bases, with 22 bases separating them. Per the germline V gene, CDR1 is LGHNA and CDR2 is YSLEER. The CDR3 extends over 18 amino acids. The CDR3 sequence is CASSQDRTGLAAIYEQYF. The CDR3 DNA reads TGCGCCAGCAGCCAAGACCGGACTGGATTGGCGGCGATTTACGAGCAGTACTTC.